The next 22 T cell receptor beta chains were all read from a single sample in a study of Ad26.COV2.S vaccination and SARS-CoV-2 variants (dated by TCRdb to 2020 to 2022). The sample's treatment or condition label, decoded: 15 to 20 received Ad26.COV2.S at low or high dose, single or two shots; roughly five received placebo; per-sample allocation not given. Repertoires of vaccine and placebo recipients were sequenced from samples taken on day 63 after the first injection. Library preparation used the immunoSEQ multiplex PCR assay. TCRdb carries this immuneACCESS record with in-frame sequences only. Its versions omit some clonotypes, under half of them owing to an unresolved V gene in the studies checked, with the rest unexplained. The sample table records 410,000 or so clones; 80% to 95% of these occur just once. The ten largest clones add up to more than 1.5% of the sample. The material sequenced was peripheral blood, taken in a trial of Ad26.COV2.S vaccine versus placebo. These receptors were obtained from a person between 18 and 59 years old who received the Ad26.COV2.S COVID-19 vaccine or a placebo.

This CDR3 is CASSLAAASGNTIYF. The CDR3 DNA follows: TGTGCCAGCAGCTTAGCGGCAGCCTCTGGAAACACCATATATTTT. The genes are TRBV7-2 and TRBJ1-3; D is unresolved. Germline CDR1 is SGHTA and CDR2 is FQGNSA. With 0 bases removed from V and 0 bases from J, the gap between germline ends came to 6 bases. CDR3 length: 15 amino acids.

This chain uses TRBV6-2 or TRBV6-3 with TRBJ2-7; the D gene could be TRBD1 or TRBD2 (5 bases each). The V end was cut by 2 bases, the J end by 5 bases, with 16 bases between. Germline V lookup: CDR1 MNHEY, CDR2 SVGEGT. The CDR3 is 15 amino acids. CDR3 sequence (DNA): TGTGCCAGCAGTTACCCCCCCTGGGGGTCGGACGAGCAGTACTTC. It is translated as CASSYPPWGSDEQYF.

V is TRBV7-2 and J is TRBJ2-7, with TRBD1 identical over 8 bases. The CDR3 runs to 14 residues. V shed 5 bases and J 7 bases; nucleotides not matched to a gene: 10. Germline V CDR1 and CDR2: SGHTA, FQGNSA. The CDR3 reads CASSPGTGMREQYF. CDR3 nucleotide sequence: TGTGCCAGCAGCCCCGGGACAGGAATGAGGGAGCAGTACTTC.

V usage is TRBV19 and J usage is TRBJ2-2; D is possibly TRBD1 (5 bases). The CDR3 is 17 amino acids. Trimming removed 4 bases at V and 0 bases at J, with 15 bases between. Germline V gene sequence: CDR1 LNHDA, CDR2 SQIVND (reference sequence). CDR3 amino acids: CASSNPGRRTNTGELFF. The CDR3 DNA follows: TGTGCCAGTAGTAACCCAGGGCGCAGAACGAACACCGGGGAGCTGTTTTTT.

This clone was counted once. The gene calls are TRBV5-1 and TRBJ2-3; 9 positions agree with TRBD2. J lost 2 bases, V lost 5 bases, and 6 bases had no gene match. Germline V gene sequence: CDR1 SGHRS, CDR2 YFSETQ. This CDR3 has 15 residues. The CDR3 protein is CASSKLAGLTDTQYF. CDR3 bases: TGCGCCAGCAGTAAACTAGCGGGCCTCACAGATACGCAGTATTTT.

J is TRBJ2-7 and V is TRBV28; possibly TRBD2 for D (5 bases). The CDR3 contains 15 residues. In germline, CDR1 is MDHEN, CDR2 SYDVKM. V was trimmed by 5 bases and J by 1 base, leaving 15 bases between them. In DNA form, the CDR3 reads TGTGCCAGCAGTCCCCCGGGAAAACTATCCTACGAGCAGTACTTC. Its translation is CASSPPGKLSYEQYF. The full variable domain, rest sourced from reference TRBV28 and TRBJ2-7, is DVKVTQSSRYLVKRTGEKVFLECVQDMDHENMFWYRQDPGLGLRLIYFSYDVKMKEKGDIPEGYSVSREKKERFSLILESASTNQTSMYLCASSPPGKLSYEQYFGPGTRLTVT.

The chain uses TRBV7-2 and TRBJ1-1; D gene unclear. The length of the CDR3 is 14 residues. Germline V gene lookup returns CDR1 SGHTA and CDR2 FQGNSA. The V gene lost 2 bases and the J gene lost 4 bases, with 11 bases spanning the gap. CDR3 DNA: TGTGCCAGCAGCTTACGACCTACTGGCACTGAAGCTTTCTTT. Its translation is CASSLRPTGTEAFF.

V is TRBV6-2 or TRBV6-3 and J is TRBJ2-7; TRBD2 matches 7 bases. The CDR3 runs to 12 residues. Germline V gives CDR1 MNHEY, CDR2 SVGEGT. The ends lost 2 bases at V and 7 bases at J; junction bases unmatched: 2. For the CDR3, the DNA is TGTGCCAGCAGTTACGGGGGGGGTGAGCAGTACTTC. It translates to CASSYGGGEQYF.

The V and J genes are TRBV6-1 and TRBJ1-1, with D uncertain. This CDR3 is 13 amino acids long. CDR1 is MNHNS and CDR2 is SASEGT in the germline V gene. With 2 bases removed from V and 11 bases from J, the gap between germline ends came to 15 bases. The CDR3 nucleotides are TGTGCCAGCAGTGAAACCGGGATTGGAGAGGCTTTCTTT. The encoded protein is CASSETGIGEAFF.

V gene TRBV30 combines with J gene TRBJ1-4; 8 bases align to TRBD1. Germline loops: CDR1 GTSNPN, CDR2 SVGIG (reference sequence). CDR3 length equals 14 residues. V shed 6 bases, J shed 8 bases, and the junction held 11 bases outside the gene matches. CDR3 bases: TGTGCCTGCGAAACCGGGACAGGTCGCGAAAAACTGTTTTTT. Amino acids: CACETGTGREKLFF.

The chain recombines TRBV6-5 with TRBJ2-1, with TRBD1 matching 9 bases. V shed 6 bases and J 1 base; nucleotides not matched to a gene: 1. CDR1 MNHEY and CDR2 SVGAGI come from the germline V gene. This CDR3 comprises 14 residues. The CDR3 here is CASRQGASYNEQFF. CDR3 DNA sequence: TGTGCCAGCAGACAGGGGGCTTCCTACAATGAGCAGTTCTTC.

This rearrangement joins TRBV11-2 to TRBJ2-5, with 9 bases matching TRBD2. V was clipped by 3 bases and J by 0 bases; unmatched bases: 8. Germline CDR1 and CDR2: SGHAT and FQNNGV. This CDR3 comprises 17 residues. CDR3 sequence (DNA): TGTGCCAGCAGCTTTCCTTTGAGCGGGGGGTACCAAGAGACCCAGTACTTC. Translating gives CASSFPLSGGYQETQYF. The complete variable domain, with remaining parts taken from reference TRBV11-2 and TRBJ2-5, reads EAGVAQSPRYKIIEKRQSVAFWCNPISGHATLYWYQQILGQGPKLLIQFQNNGVVDDSQLPKDRFSAERLKGVDSTLKIQPAKLEDSAVYLCASSFPLSGGYQETQYFGPGTRLLVL.

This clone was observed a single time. For the CDR3, the DNA is TGTGCCAGCTCACCACCGCGACTAGCTAGTGAGCAGTTCTTC. Its translation is CASSPPRLASEQFF. This chain connects TRBV18 to TRBJ2-1; 7 nucleotides line up with TRBD2. The CDR3 sequence is 14 residues long. After removal of 0 bases from V and 9 bases from J, the junction contained 5 bases not matched to a gene. In germline, CDR1 is KGHSH, CDR2 LQKENI.

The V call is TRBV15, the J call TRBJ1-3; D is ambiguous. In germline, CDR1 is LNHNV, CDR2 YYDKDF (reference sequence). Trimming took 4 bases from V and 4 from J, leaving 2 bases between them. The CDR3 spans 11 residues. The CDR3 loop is CATSTGNTIYF. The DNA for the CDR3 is TGTGCCACCAGCACCGGAAACACCATATATTTT.

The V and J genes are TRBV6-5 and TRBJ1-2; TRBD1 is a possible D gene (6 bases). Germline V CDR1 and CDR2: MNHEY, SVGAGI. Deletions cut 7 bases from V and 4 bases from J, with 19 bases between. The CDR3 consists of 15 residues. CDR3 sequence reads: CASTTTGPPFYGYTF. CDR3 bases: TGTGCCAGCACTACTACAGGGCCTCCTTTCTATGGCTACACCTTC.

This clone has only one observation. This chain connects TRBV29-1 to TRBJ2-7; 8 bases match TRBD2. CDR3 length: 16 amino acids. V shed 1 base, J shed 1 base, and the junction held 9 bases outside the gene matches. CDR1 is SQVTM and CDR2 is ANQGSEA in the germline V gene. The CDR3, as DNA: TGCAGCGTTGAAGGGGAGGCGGGGGGCGCTTCCTACGAGCAGTACTTC. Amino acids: CSVEGEAGGASYEQYF.

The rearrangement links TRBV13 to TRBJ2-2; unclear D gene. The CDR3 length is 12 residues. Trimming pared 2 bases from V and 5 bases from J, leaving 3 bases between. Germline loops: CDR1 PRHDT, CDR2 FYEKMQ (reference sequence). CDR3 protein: CASSLRTGELFF. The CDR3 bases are TGTGCCAGCAGCTTAAGAACCGGGGAGCTGTTTTTT.

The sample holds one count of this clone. The CDR3 loop reads CASSVAGGARETQYF. The DNA of the CDR3 is TGTGCCAGCAGCGTAGCTGGAGGGGCGCGCGAGACCCAGTACTTC. The genes are TRBV9 and TRBJ2-5; TRBD2 is a possible D gene (6 bases). Trimming took off 0 bases at V and 5 bases at J, with 14 bases between the two ends. CDR1 SGDLS and CDR2 YYNGEE come from the germline V gene. CDR3 length equals 15 residues.

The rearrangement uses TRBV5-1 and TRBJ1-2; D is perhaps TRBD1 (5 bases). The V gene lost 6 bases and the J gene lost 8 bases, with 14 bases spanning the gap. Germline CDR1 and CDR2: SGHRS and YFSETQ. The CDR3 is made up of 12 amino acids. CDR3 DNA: TGCGCCAGCACCGAGCCCGGGGCGGGCTACACCTTC. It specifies CASTEPGAGYTF.

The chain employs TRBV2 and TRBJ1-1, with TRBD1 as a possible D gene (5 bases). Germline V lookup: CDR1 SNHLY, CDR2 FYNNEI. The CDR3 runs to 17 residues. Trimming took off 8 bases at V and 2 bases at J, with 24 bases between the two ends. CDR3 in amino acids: CASPPSGRVSGNTEAFF. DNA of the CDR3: TGTGCCAGCCCCCCGTCGGGCAGGGTGAGTGGAAACACTGAAGCTTTCTTT.

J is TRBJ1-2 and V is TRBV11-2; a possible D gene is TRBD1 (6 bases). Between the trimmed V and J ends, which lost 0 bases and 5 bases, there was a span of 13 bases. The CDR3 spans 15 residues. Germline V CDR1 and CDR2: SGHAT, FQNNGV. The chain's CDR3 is CASSLEAAGEYGYTF. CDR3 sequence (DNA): TGTGCCAGCAGCTTAGAGGCGGCAGGGGAATATGGCTACACCTTC.

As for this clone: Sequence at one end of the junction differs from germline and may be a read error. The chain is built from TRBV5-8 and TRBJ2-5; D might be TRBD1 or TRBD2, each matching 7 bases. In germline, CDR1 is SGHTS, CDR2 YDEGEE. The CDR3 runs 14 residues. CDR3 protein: CASSYELQGRAGNF. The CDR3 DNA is TGTGCCAGCAGCTACGAATTACAGGGGCGAGCGGGAAACTTC.